A single sample is the source of the 31 T cell receptor beta chains below, sequenced in a study of cytomegalovirus exposure and HLA in healthy donors. Both 60 Vbeta primers and 13 Jbeta primers went into the PCR. TCRdb keeps only in-frame clones here, not all; method: immunoSEQ multiplex PCR. The sample holds some 120,000 clones. The specimen sequenced was PBMCs. All receptors come from a man aged 25-40 years in good health and CMV-seronegative.

V usage is TRBV15 and J usage is TRBJ2-2; D is uncertain. The CDR3 is 12 amino acids. V was clipped by 6 bases and J by 1 base, with 3 bases between them. CDR1 and CDR2 from the germline V gene are LNHNV and YYDKDF (reference sequence). The CDR3, as DNA: TGTGCCACCAGTCAGAACACCGGGGAGCTGTTTTTT. It yields the protein CATSQNTGELFF.

The V and J genes are TRBV27 and TRBJ1-1; no clear D. Per the germline V gene, CDR1 is MNHEY and CDR2 is SMNVEV (reference sequence). The CDR3 is 13 amino acids. Trimming left V 3 bases short and J 5 bases short, with 10 bases between. In DNA, the CDR3 is TGTGCCAGCAGTTTTGCGGGAGGGACTGAAGCTTTCTTT. Translated: CASSFAGGTEAFF.

This rearrangement joins TRBV6-4 to TRBJ2-3; possible D gene TRBD2, 6 bases. V lost 7 bases to trimming and J lost 4 bases, with 12 bases between them. This CDR3 has 13 residues. Germline V gene lookup returns CDR1 MRHNA and CDR2 SNTAGT. CDR3 residues: CASTRLVADTQYF. The CDR3 nucleotides read TGTGCCAGCACCCGACTAGTAGCAGATACGCAGTATTTT.

In regard to this clone: The junction shows a germline mismatch at one end, possibly a read error. The rearrangement uses TRBV6-5 and TRBJ1-2, with 12 positions matching TRBD1. Germline loops: CDR1 MNHEY, CDR2 SVGAGI. This CDR3 contains 14 residues. This chain's CDR3 is CASSIFGTGGAKAF. The CDR3 nucleotides are TGTGCCAGCAGCATTTTCGGGACAGGGGGCGCCAAGGCCTTC.

V usage is TRBV5-5 and J usage is TRBJ2-1; 9 bases are a match to TRBD1. CDR1 is SGHKS and CDR2 is YYEKEE in the germline V gene (reference sequence). Trimming cost V 4 bases and J 3 bases; bases outside gene matches: 8. This CDR3 is 16 amino acids long. CDR3 bases: TGTGCCAGCAGCCCGCCCACAGGGGGCCTCTACAATGAGCAGTTCTTC. Its translation: CASSPPTGGLYNEQFF.

The gene calls are TRBV7-9 and TRBJ2-2; D not resolved. The CDR3 totals 14 residues. V lost 1 base to trimming and J lost 2 bases, with 5 bases between them. Germline loops: CDR1 SEHNR, CDR2 FQNEAQ (reference sequence). In DNA form, the CDR3 reads TGTGCCAGCAGCTTAGGGAGTAACACCGGGGAGCTGTTTTTT. This encodes CASSLGSNTGELFF.

The chain couples TRBV18 to TRBJ1-4; D uncertain. CDR1 and CDR2 from the germline V gene are KGHSH and LQKENI. The V end lost 0 bases, the J end lost 2 bases, and 10 bases lay between the germline ends. The CDR3 spans 16 residues. This CDR3 reads CASSPPNGVTNEKLFF. The CDR3 DNA follows: TGTGCCAGCTCACCACCGAACGGGGTCACTAATGAAAAACTGTTTTTT.

V and J are TRBV7-9 and TRBJ2-7, with 7 bases that match TRBD1. Trimming took 1 base from V and 4 from J; bases not matched to a gene: 13. Germline values: CDR1 SEHNR, CDR2 FQNEAQ (reference sequence). This CDR3 has 17 residues. The CDR3 loop reads CASSLGTGQAGAYEQYF. Written as DNA, the CDR3 is TGTGCCAGCAGCTTAGGGACAGGTCAGGCTGGCGCTTACGAGCAGTACTTC.

Notes on this clone: One end of the junction fails to match germline, which may point to a read error. The chain combines TRBV5-6 with TRBJ1-5; D is unclear. CDR3 size: 14 residues. Germline CDR1 SGHDT, CDR2 YYEEEE. CDR3 DNA: TGTGCCAGCAGTTTGGGAGGAAGCAATCAGCCCCAGCATTTT. Residues: CASSLGGSNQPQHF.

The chain couples TRBV7-9 to TRBJ1-5; TRBD1 agrees at 12 bases. The V gene end was trimmed by 5 bases and the J gene end by 2 bases; junction bases not matched to a gene: 13. The germline V gene has CDR1 SEHNR and CDR2 FQNEAQ (reference sequence). The CDR3 is 19 amino acids. The CDR3 bases are TGTGCCAGCAGCAGGGGGACAGGGGGCACCATTAGTGGCAATCAGCCCCAGCATTTT. Translated: CASSRGTGGTISGNQPQHF.

The V and J genes are TRBV2 and TRBJ2-6; D call uncertain. V was shortened by 6 bases and J by 4 bases, with 4 bases between the two germline ends. Germline V gene data show CDR1 as SNHLY and CDR2 as FYNNEI. The CDR3 is made up of 12 amino acids. CDR3 loop: CASRLGANVLTF. CDR3 bases: TGTGCCAGCAGGCTAGGGGCCAACGTCCTGACTTTC.

The chain combines TRBV6-5 with TRBJ2-1; 12 bases agree with TRBD1. Trimming removed 6 bases from V and 7 bases from J; junction bases left unmatched: 4. Germline CDR1 and CDR2: MNHEY and SVGAGI. CDR3 size: 14 residues. CDR3 sequence: CASRGQGARNEQFF. CDR3 DNA sequence: TGTGCCAGCAGGGGACAGGGGGCGCGAAATGAGCAGTTCTTC.

The J gene is TRBJ1-1, the V gene TRBV7-3, with 7 positions matching TRBD1. The germline V gene encodes CDR1 SGHTA and CDR2 FQGTGA. The CDR3 has 14 residues. V lost 4 bases to trimming and J lost 1 base; unmatched junction nucleotides: 3. This CDR3 reads CASSSTGENTEAFF. The CDR3 DNA is TGTGCCAGCAGCTCCACAGGGGAGAACACTGAAGCTTTCTTT. Full variable domain (remainder filled in from reference TRBV7-3 and TRBJ1-1): GAGVSQTPSNKVTEKGKYVELRCDPISGHTALYWYRQSLGQGPEFLIYFQGTGAADDSGLPNDRFFAVRPEGSVSTLKIQRTERGDSAVYLCASSSTGENTEAFFGQGTRLTVV.

V is TRBV7-6 and J is TRBJ1-2, with 7 bases fitting TRBD1. Trimming took 4 bases from V and 2 from J; bases not matched to a gene: 7. CDR3 length: 15 residues. In germline, CDR1 is SGHVS, CDR2 FNYEAQ. The CDR3 region is CASSSHATGNYGYTF. For the CDR3, the DNA is TGTGCCAGCAGCTCCCATGCGACAGGGAACTATGGCTACACCTTC.

This chain links TRBV15 with TRBJ1-1; 7 positions match TRBD1. The junction had 11 bases not matched to a gene; V was cut back by 1 base and J by 0 bases. This CDR3 has 18 amino acids. Germline V CDR1 and CDR2: LNHNV, YYDKDF (reference sequence). CDR3 sequence (DNA): TGTGCCACCAGCAGAGGCTACTCGGCAGGGGGAGTGAACACTGAAGCTTTCTTT. Translated: CATSRGYSAGGVNTEAFF.

J is TRBJ2-5 and V is TRBV5-1; 9 bases line up with TRBD1. The CDR3 extends over 15 amino acids. Trimming removed 0 bases from V and 4 bases from J; junction bases left unmatched: 4. Per the germline V gene, CDR1 is SGHRS and CDR2 is YFSETQ. In nucleotides, the CDR3 is TGCGCCAGCAGCTTGGTGGGGACAGGGATAGAGACCCAGTACTTC. Translated: CASSLVGTGIETQYF.

The chain links TRBV7-7 to TRBJ2-2, with D unresolved. CDR1 SSHAT and CDR2 FNYEAQ come from the germline V gene (reference sequence). Trimming pared 2 bases from V and 1 base from J, leaving 5 bases between. The CDR3 runs to 14 residues. This CDR3 is CASSLLGNTGELFF. CDR3 nucleotide sequence: TGTGCCAGCAGCTTACTCGGGAACACCGGGGAGCTGTTTTTT.

The chain combines TRBV5-6 with TRBJ2-1; 12 nucleotides line up with TRBD2. The CDR3 contains 16 residues. V shed 4 bases, J shed 4 bases, and the junction held 6 bases outside the gene matches. Looked up from germline, CDR1 is SGHDT and CDR2 is YYEEEE. Here the CDR3 reads CASSGPSGGAYNEQFF. DNA for the CDR3: TGTGCCAGCAGCGGACCTAGCGGGGGGGCGTACAATGAGCAGTTCTTC.

The J gene is TRBJ2-5, the V gene TRBV14; TRBD2 aligns across 13 bases. The end of the DNA aligns better with TRBJ2-7, so the J call may be wrong. Germline assignment: CDR1 SGHDN and CDR2 FVKESK. The CDR3 sequence is 15 residues long. Here the CDR3 DNA reads TGTGCCAGCAGCCATACGGGACTAGCGGGGTTCGAGCAGTACTTC. Translated: CASSHTGLAGFEQYF.

This chain connects TRBV19 to TRBJ2-5, with a weak D call TRBD1 (6 bases). This CDR3 is built from 16 residues. Germline V gene sequence: CDR1 LNHDA, CDR2 SQIVND (reference sequence). V dropped 5 bases and J dropped 3 bases, with 19 bases sitting between them. CDR3 in amino acids: CASSADRRGGKETQYF. In DNA form, the CDR3 reads TGTGCCAGTAGTGCTGACAGGCGAGGGGGAAAAGAGACCCAGTACTTC.

V usage is TRBV5-1 and J usage is TRBJ2-1; D not certain. The germline V gene encodes CDR1 SGHRS and CDR2 YFSETQ. With 7 bases removed from V and 0 bases from J, the gap between germline ends came to 11 bases. The CDR3 runs 14 residues. This chain's CDR3 is CASGVASSYNEQFF. The CDR3 DNA sequence: TGCGCCAGCGGTGTAGCCAGCTCCTACAATGAGCAGTTCTTC. Looking up the rest from reference TRBV5-1 and TRBJ2-1 gives the full variable domain: KAGVTQTPRYLIKTRGQQVTLSCSPISGHRSVSWYQQTPGQGLQFLFEYFSETQRNKGNFPGRFSGRQFSNSRSEMNVSTLELGDSALYLCASGVASSYNEQFFGPGTRLTVL.

V usage is TRBV15 and J usage is TRBJ1-2; D uncertain. This CDR3 comprises 16 residues. Germline values: CDR1 LNHNV, CDR2 YYDKDF (reference sequence). Trimming removed 0 bases at V and 2 bases at J, with 13 bases between. In DNA form, the CDR3 reads TGTGCCACCAGCAGAGATCTAGCCGGTTCGAACTATGGCTACACCTTC. It codes for CATSRDLAGSNYGYTF.

The chain is built from TRBV15 and TRBJ2-1; the match to TRBD2 covers 13 bases. Germline assignment: CDR1 LNHNV and CDR2 YYDKDF (reference sequence). V trimming: 1 base; J trimming: 4 bases; junction bases outside the gene matches: 1. The CDR3 length is 16 residues. The CDR3 is CATSRGLAGGYNEQFF. CDR3 sequence (DNA): TGTGCCACCAGCAGAGGACTAGCGGGGGGATACAATGAGCAGTTCTTC.

The J gene is TRBJ1-1, the V gene TRBV6-5; TRBD1 matches 7 bases. Trimming cost V 8 bases and J 3 bases; bases outside gene matches: 9. Germline CDR1 reads MNHEY; CDR2 reads SVGAGI. The CDR3 contains 14 residues. CDR3 sequence (DNA): TGTGCCAGCTTCCAGACAGGGTCTTACACTGAAGCTTTCTTT. Its protein is CASFQTGSYTEAFF.

A note on this clone: Other nucleotide sequences in the sample specify the same CDR3. The chain has TRBV4-2 and TRBJ2-2, with 7 bases lining up with TRBD2. The ends lost 4 bases at V and 3 bases at J; junction bases unmatched: 5. Germline CDR1 LGHNA, CDR2 YNFKEQ. CDR3 size: 15 residues. The CDR3 coding sequence is TGTGCCAGCAGCCGACGGCTAGCGGACACCGGGGAGCTGTTTTTT. As protein: CASSRRLADTGELFF.

The V gene is TRBV11-2, the J gene TRBJ1-1, with D perhaps matching TRBD1 (5 bases). The CDR3 is 16 residues long. V gave up 4 bases and J gave up 5 bases, with 20 bases separating them. Germline loops: CDR1 SGHAT, CDR2 FQNNGV. In nucleotides, the CDR3 is TGTGCCAGCAGCTCCGCAGGGTTTTATTATTGGACTGAAGCTTTCTTT. This codes for CASSSAGFYYWTEAFF.

V is TRBV27 and J is TRBJ2-7, with 8 bases that match TRBD1. From germline, CDR1 is MNHEY and CDR2 SMNVEV (reference sequence). This CDR3 has 14 amino acids. V lost 3 bases, J lost 5 bases, and 6 bases stayed unmatched. CDR3 loop: CASSFRQGRNEQYF. The CDR3 DNA reads TGTGCCAGCAGTTTTAGACAGGGGAGGAACGAGCAGTACTTC.

V usage is TRBV10-3 and J usage is TRBJ2-5; 7 bases agree with TRBD2. CDR1 and CDR2 from the germline V gene are ENHRY and SYGVKD. J was trimmed by 11 bases and V by 6 bases; bases with no gene match: 9. The CDR3 contains 12 residues. CDR3 in amino acids: CAIRNSGTHQYF. In DNA, the CDR3 is TGTGCCATCAGGAACAGCGGGACCCATCAGTACTTC.

The J gene is TRBJ1-5, the V gene TRBV6-5; no firm D call. This CDR3 spans 13 amino acids. V was trimmed by 7 bases and J by 0 bases, leaving 7 bases between them. Germline values: CDR1 MNHEY, CDR2 SVGAGI. The CDR3 reads CASKRGSNQPQHF. In DNA form, the CDR3 reads TGTGCCAGCAAGAGAGGTAGCAATCAGCCCCAGCATTTT.

This sequence joins TRBV5-4 and TRBJ1-2, with 9 positions matching TRBD1. There are 15 residues in the CDR3. Germline CDR1 and CDR2: SGHNT and YYREEE (reference sequence). V lost 3 bases to trimming and J lost 7 bases; unmatched junction nucleotides: 10. The CDR3 region is CASSSWTGEVSGYTF. CDR3 nucleotide sequence: TGTGCCAGCAGCTCCTGGACAGGGGAGGTTAGTGGCTACACCTTC.

The rearrangement uses TRBV9 and TRBJ2-2; a possible D gene is TRBD2 (7 bases). Germline V CDR1 and CDR2: SGDLS, YYNGEE. V dropped 1 base and J dropped 6 bases, with 16 bases sitting between them. CDR3 length equals 16 residues. The CDR3 region has the DNA TGTGCCAGCAGCGTACTGGCGGGGGCCGTTCCCGGGGAGCTGTTTTTT. It is translated as CASSVLAGAVPGELFF.